What follows are 11 T cell receptor beta chains derived from one specimen sequenced in a study of Graves' ophthalmopathy and Graves' hyperthyroidism. CDR3 regions of TCR beta were amplified from RNA transcripts. An opening RT-PCR round employed HTBI primers and preceded a second-round multiplex PCR. A single record per CDR3 protein comes from TCRdb applying MiXCR to the multiplex PCR reads. There are tens of thousands of distinct CDR3 sequences in the sample; less than 50% occur only once, and 6.5% lies in the top ten. The sample taken for sequencing was peripheral blood. The receptors shown here come from an adult woman with stable Graves' hyperthyroidism.

This clonotype came up many times. This chain links TRBV6-4 with TRBJ2-2; 15 positions match TRBD2. Trimming took 6 bases from V and 1 from J; bases not matched to a gene: 3. Germline V gene lookup returns CDR1 MRHNA and CDR2 SNTAGT. The CDR3 contains 17 residues. CDR3 coding DNA: TGTGCCAGCAGGTCGGGACTAGCGGGAGGGAACACCGGGGAGCTGTTTTTT. It codes for CASRSGLAGGNTGELFF.

V is TRBV4-1 and J is TRBJ2-3; the D is unclear. The V gene's germline CDR1 is MGHRA and CDR2 YSYEKL. This CDR3 comprises 13 residues. V was shortened by 4 bases and J by 0 bases, with 5 bases between the two germline ends. The CDR3 sequence: CASSPPSTDTQYF. CDR3 sequence (DNA): TGCGCCAGCAGCCCCCCTAGCACAGATACGCAGTATTTT.

V and J are TRBV5-5 and TRBJ2-7; either TRBD1 or TRBD2 may fit D (6 bases each). The CDR3 has 16 amino acids. CDR1 is SGHKS and CDR2 is YYEKEE in the germline V gene (reference sequence). Trimming cost V 2 bases and J 3 bases, with 18 bases left between them. The CDR3 coding sequence is TGTGCCAGCAGCTTTGTTGCGGGACATGGGGGCTACGAGCAGTACTTC. Encoded protein: CASSFVAGHGGYEQYF.

The table lists this clonotype with many counts. The chain recombines TRBV28 with TRBJ1-4, with unresolved D. CDR1 is MDHEN and CDR2 is SYDVKM in the germline V gene. This CDR3 has 14 amino acids. V shed 6 bases and J shed 7 bases, with 15 bases lying between them. The CDR3 region is CASSRRDRIEKLFF. CDR3 in DNA: TGTGCCAGCAGCCGAAGAGACCGCATTGAAAAACTGTTTTTT.

A word on this clonotype: The conserved final phenylalanine or tryptophan is absent from the CDR3, which likely points to a read error. The rearrangement uses TRBV6-4 and TRBJ2-3; a weak D match, TRBD1 (5 bases). Near its end, the DNA agrees better with TRBJ1-5, so the J call may be wrong. Germline CDR1 MRHNA, CDR2 SNTAGT. The CDR3 covers 15 residues. The CDR3 loop is CASSGGTSGTDTQHL. CDR3 nucleotides: TGTGCCAGCAGTGGCGGGACTAGCGGCACAGATACGCAGCATTTG.

Ten or more counts support this clonotype. In this CDR3 the conserved last residue, phenylalanine or tryptophan, is missing, so a read error is likely. This chain uses TRBV7-6 with TRBJ2-1; TRBD2 agrees at 11 bases. CDR1 is SGHVS, CDR2 FNYEAQ, per germline. The CDR3 runs to 16 residues. V gave up 2 bases and J gave up 4 bases; unmatched junction bases: 4. CDR3 residues: CASSLSGLAVYNEQFL. CDR3 in DNA: TGTGCCAGCAGCTTATCGGGACTAGCGGTTTACAATGAGCAGTTCCTC.

The J gene is TRBJ2-5, the V gene TRBV5-4; 8 nucleotides line up with TRBD1. After removal of 1 base from V and 5 bases from J, the junction contained 7 bases not matched to a gene. CDR1 is SGHNT and CDR2 is YYREEE in the germline V gene (reference sequence). The CDR3 length is 15 residues. The chain's CDR3 is CASSLQDRVQETQYF. CDR3 sequence (DNA): TGTGCCAGCAGCTTGCAGGACAGGGTGCAGGAGACCCAGTACTTC.

CDR3 bases: TGTGCCGGCAAATCTGGACTAGCGGGTTCCAACGAGCAGTACTTC. Translation gives CAGKSGLAGSNEQYF. V usage is TRBV27 and J usage is TRBJ2-7; 11 bases agree with TRBD2. With V trimmed by 11 bases and J by 5 bases, 14 bases remained unmatched. Germline V gives CDR1 MNHEY, CDR2 SMNVEV (reference sequence). The CDR3 covers 15 residues.

CDR3 protein: CGMGGGTYEQYF. CDR3 nucleotides: TGCGGAATGGGGGGGGGTACCTACGAGCAGTACTTC. The chain employs TRBV20-1 and TRBJ2-7, with 7 bases that match TRBD2. Germline V CDR1 and CDR2: DFQATT, SNEGSKA (reference sequence). The length of the CDR3 is 12 residues.

This clonotype was seen at least ten times. This chain uses TRBV4-1 with TRBJ2-7; tentatively, D is TRBD1 (6 bases). Germline lookup yields CDR1 MGHRA and CDR2 YSYEKL. This CDR3 has 15 amino acids. V lost 0 bases and J 3 bases, leaving 12 bases between the germline ends. The CDR3 DNA reads TGCGCCAGCAGCCAAGACCCCGGGACACTCTACGAGCAGTACTTC. Its translation: CASSQDPGTLYEQYF.

In its sample, this clonotype is medium-sized. CDR3 sequence reads: CSATARKGLSYEQYF. As DNA, the CDR3 is TGCAGTGCTACGGCGCGGAAGGGGCTATCCTACGAGCAGTACTTC. This chain uses TRBV20-1 with TRBJ2-7, with D perhaps TRBD1 (5 bases). The CDR3 runs 15 residues. V was cut by 4 bases and J by 1 base, with 17 bases left in between. The germline V gene has CDR1 DFQATT and CDR2 SNEGSKA (reference sequence).